Here is one T cell receptor (beta chain) with its context. These data come from a study of blood T cell repertoires in COVID-19. On the study more broadly: The samples span acute and convalescent COVID-19 from the United States, Italy and Spain. PBMCs, B-cell-depleted T cells, or T cells provided the cDNA or gDNA that made up the material.

V dropped 1 base and J dropped 3 bases, with 12 bases sitting between them. CDR3 length: 15 amino acids. The V gene's germline CDR1 is LGHDT and CDR2 YNNKEL (reference sequence). Per the study methods: Amplification of reference gene primers provided the estimated nucleated cell counts. Here immunoSEQ multiplex PCR was the method, and the copy in TCRdb shows in-frame clones only, minus some. That table supplies the V and J calls and clone size; D and trimming were determined from the DNA. The sample includes roughly 65,000 clones, 70% to 85% of them seen just once. The clonotype was recovered from a human donor in a cohort sampled during active COVID-19. Sequenced: peripheral blood. The rearrangement joins TRBV3-1 (or the pseudogene TRBV3-2) to TRBJ1-1; tentatively, D is TRBD1 (5 bases). For the CDR3, the DNA is TGTGCCAGCAGCCAAGCAGGTTGGGGGGACACTGAAGCTTTCTTT. Protein product: CASSQAGWGDTEAFF.